The sequence of this T cell receptor (beta chain) was determined in a study of tissue T cells after allogeneic stem cell transplantation. The V and J ends lost 2 bases and 3 bases, in that order; junction bases with no gene match: 2. Germline CDR1 and CDR2: SNHLY and FYNGKV (reference sequence). The CDR3 totals 14 residues. This clone appeared a few times. Its antigen is unknown. These gene names are mouse names. The read ends 1 residue early relative to the CDR3; the germline J gene fills the gap. Time point of the sample: mouse harvest day 7 after allogeneic transplant. Each mouse received 10^7 T-cell-depleted marrow cells plus 10^6 splenic CD5+ T cells by tail vein. B6 (H2b) cells into BALB/c (H2d) mice; tissues taken at day 7 or 14. Regarding the study as a whole: Shared clones across patients were few; motif clustering revealed tissue-specific shared signatures. TCR repertoires tracked anatomic similarity, regardless of disease or transplant status.

CDR3 sequences, V/J genes, frequencies and template counts came from survey-depth TCRbeta sequencing. This table comes from immunoSEQ multiplex PCR, and its TCRdb copy is limited to in-frame clones, with some not included. The sample carries 8,500 to 9,500 clones, about 44% recorded once. The rearrangement joins TRBV3 to TRBJ2-7, with 9 bases fitting TRBD2. The TCR was taken from a female BALB/c mouse given C57BL/6 T cells with graft-versus-host disease after an allogeneic hematopoietic cell transplant. Sequenced: gut tissue. Incomplete CDR3 DNA: TGTGCCAGCAGCTTACCTGGGGGGGTCTATGAACAGTAC. Translated: CASSLPGGVYEQY. The full CDR3 reads CASSLPGGVYEQYF.